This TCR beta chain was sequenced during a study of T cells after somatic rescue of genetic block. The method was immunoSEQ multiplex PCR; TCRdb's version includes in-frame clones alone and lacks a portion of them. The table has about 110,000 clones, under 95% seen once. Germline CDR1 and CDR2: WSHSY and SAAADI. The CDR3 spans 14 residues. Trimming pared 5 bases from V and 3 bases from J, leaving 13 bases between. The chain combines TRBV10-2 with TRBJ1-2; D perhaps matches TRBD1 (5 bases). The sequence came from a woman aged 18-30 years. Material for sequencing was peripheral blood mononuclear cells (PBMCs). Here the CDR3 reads CASSPRGGDYGYTF. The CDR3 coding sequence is TGCGCCAGCAGTCCCCGGGGGGGGGACTATGGCTACACCTTC.